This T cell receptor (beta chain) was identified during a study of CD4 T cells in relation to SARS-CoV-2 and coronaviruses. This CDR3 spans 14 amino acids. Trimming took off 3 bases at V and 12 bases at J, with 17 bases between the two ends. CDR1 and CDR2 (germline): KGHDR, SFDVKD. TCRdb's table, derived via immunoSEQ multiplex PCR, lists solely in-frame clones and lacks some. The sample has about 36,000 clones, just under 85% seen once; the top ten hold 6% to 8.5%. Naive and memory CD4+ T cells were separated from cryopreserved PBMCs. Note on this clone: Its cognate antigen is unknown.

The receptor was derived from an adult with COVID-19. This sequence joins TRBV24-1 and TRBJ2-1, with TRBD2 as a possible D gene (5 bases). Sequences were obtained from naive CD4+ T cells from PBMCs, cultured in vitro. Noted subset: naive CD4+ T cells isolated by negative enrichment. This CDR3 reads CATSDGSFLRAQFF. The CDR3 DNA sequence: TGTGCCACCAGTGATGGGAGTTTCCTGAGGGCGCAGTTCTTC.